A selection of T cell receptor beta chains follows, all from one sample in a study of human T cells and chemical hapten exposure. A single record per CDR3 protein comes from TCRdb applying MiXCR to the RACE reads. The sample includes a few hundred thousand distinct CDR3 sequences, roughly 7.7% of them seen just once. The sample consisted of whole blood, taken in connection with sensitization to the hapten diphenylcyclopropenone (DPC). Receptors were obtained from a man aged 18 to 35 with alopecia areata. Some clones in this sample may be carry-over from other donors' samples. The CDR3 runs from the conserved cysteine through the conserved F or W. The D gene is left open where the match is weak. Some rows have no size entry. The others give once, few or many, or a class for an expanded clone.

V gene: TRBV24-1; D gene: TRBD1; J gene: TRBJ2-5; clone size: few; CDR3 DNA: TGTGCCACCAGTGACTTCCTTGGGACAGGGGGCCATCTAGCCTGGTACTTC; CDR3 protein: CATSDFLGTGGHLAWYF
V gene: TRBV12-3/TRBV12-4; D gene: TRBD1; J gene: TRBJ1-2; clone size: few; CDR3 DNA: TGTGCCAGCAAACGGACAGGGCTGATCTATGGCTACACCTTC; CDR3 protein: CASKRTGLIYGYTF
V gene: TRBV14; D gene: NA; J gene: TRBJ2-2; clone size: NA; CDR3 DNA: TGTGCCAGCAGCAGTGGCACCGGGGAGCTGTTTTTT; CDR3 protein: CASSSGTGELFF
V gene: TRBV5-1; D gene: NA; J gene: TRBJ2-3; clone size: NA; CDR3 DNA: TGCGCCAGCGGGAATGTGGATACGCAGTATTTT; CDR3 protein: CASGNVDTQYF
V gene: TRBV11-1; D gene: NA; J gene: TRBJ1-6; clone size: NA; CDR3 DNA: TGTGCCAGCAGCTTGGGCCGAAATTCACCCCTCCACTTT; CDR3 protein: CASSLGRNSPLHF
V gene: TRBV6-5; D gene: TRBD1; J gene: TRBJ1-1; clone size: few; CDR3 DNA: TGTGCCAGCAGCTTAGACAGGGCTCCCACTGAAGCTTTCTTT; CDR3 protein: CASSLDRAPTEAFF
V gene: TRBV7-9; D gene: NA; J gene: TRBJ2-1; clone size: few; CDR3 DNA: TGTGCCAGCAGCTCTCTGGACAGTGAAGTACAGTTCTTC; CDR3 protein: CASSSLDSEVQFF
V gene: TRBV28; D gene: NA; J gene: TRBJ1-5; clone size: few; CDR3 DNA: TGTGCCAGCAGTCTTCAGGGGACGTTTCGGAATCAGCCCCAGCATTTT; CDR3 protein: CASSLQGTFRNQPQHF
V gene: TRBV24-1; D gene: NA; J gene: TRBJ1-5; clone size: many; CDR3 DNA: TGTGCCACCAGTGAGGGACTAGGAAATCAGCCCCAGCATTTT; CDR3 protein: CATSEGLGNQPQHF
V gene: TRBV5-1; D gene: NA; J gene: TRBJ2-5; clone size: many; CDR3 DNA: TGCGCCAGCAGCTTGCCGACGGTAACAAGAGAGGCCCAGTACTTC; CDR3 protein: CASSLPTVTREAQYF